This TCR beta chain emerged from a study of blood T cell repertoires in COVID-19. Study in general: The analysed material was cDNA or gDNA that came from T cells, B-cell-depleted T cells, or PBMCs.

Original handling: Reference gene primer amplification gave nucleated cell count estimates. TCRdb's copy holds only in-frame clones and misses some; the assay was immunoSEQ multiplex PCR. V and J calls and clone size are as listed in that table; D and trimming were resolved from the DNA. The table has 150,000 to 200,000 clones, approximately 87% seen once; the top ten hold 0.78%. CDR3 length equals 18 residues. The sample taken for sequencing was peripheral blood. The sequence came from a woman between 70 and 85 years old with acute or convalescent COVID-19. The chain recombines TRBV21-1 with TRBJ2-7; TRBD2, as called in the table, went unchecked against the DNA. TRBV21-1 is designated a pseudogene. DNA of the CDR3: TGTGCCAGCAGCACCCCAATCAGCGGGAGGGCAAGCTCCTACGAGCAGTACTTC. Its protein product is CASSTPISGRASSYEQYF.